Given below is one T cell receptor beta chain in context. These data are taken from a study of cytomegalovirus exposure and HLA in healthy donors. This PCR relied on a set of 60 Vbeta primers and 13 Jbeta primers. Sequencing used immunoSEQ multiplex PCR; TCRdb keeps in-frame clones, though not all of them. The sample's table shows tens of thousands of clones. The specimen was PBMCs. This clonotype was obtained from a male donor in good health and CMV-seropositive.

The CDR3 region has the DNA TGTGCCAGCAGCACGGGAGGTCCCGAGCAGTACTTC. It specifies CASSTGGPEQYF. The chain has TRBV6-6 and TRBJ2-7; TRBD2 aligns across 7 bases. The CDR3 is made up of 12 amino acids. The V and J ends lost 6 bases and 6 bases, in that order; junction bases with no gene match: 5. Looked up from germline, CDR1 is MNHNY and CDR2 is SVGAGI (reference sequence).